One and the same sample provided the 27 T cell receptor beta chains below, sequenced in a study of T cell responses to AZD1222 COVID-19 vaccine. Assay: immunoSEQ multiplex PCR; the TCRdb copy retains only in-frame clones and omits some. The sample includes around 100,000 clones, roughly 91% of them seen just once. Sequences were derived from peripheral blood, sampled on day 0 of AZD1222 vaccination. These receptors were obtained from an adult in good health.

This chain links TRBV4-1 with TRBJ2-5; D is possibly TRBD1 (5 bases). This CDR3 is 15 amino acids long. V was cut by 4 bases and J by 4 bases, with 16 bases left in between. CDR1 and CDR2 from the germline V gene are MGHRA and YSYEKL. In DNA form, the CDR3 reads TGCGCCAGCAGCCCAAACACGGTAGGGGTAGAGACCCAGTACTTC. Amino acid sequence: CASSPNTVGVETQYF.

Details on this clone: At one end the junction does not follow the germline gene, possibly because of a read error. V gene TRBV18 combines with J gene TRBJ1-4; the D gene is possibly TRBD1 (6 bases). Germline V lookup: CDR1 KGHSH, CDR2 LQKENI. The CDR3 contains 16 residues. CDR3 amino acids: CASSPRGLGTNEKLFF. DNA of the CDR3: TGTGCCAGCTCTCCACGGGGGCTGGGAACTAATGAAAAACTGTTTTTT.

The chain links TRBV27 to TRBJ2-2, with 11 bases fitting TRBD2. The CDR3 length is 16 residues. CDR1 is MNHEY and CDR2 is SMNVEV in the germline V gene (reference sequence). Trimming took 5 bases from V and 5 from J; bases not matched to a gene: 7. CDR3 loop: CASSLSGGAVTGELFF. Written as DNA, the CDR3 is TGTGCCAGCAGTCTTAGCGGGGGGGCCGTGACCGGGGAGCTGTTTTTT.

The chain joins TRBV2 to TRBJ1-6, with TRBD1 matching over 7 bases. The germline V gene encodes CDR1 SNHLY and CDR2 FYNNEI. The ends lost 4 bases at V and 9 bases at J; junction bases unmatched: 15. The CDR3 has 17 residues. CDR3 residues: CASSVQGDNLILSPLHF. As DNA, the CDR3 is TGTGCCAGCAGTGTCCAGGGGGATAACCTAATTCTTTCACCCCTCCACTTT.

V usage is TRBV18 and J usage is TRBJ2-7; no definite D call. From germline, CDR1 is KGHSH and CDR2 LQKENI. The ends were cut back, 5 bases at V and 6 bases at J, with 14 bases in the middle. This CDR3 has 13 residues. CDR3 DNA: TGTGCCAGCTCATCCCTCCGGGCCTCCGAGCAGTACTTC. Amino acid sequence: CASSSLRASEQYF.

J is TRBJ1-5 and V is TRBV6-5; a weak D match, TRBD1 (6 bases). The CDR3 has 14 residues. Germline V gene data show CDR1 as MNHEY and CDR2 as SVGAGI. V dropped 7 bases and J dropped 8 bases, with 18 bases sitting between them. The CDR3 bases are TGTGCCAGCAACCCGTCGGGGGCGGGGAAGCCCCAGCATTTT. Its translation: CASNPSGAGKPQHF.

The chain has TRBV2 and TRBJ1-1, with TRBD1 as a possible D gene (5 bases). The CDR3 loop spans 15 amino acids. V shed 1 base and J shed 4 bases, with 13 bases lying between them. Germline assignment: CDR1 SNHLY and CDR2 FYNNEI. In DNA, the CDR3 is TGTGCCAGCAGTGAAGTCCTGCCTGGGGGCACTGAAGCTTTCTTT. The encoded protein is CASSEVLPGGTEAFF.

In the case of this clone: A junction end diverges from the germline sequence, so it may reflect a read error. V usage is TRBV7-7 and J usage is TRBJ2-3; D remains ambiguous. The CDR3 sequence is 13 residues long. Germline V gene sequence: CDR1 SSHAT, CDR2 FNYEAQ (reference sequence). The CDR3 nucleotides read TGTGCTAGCAGCTTAGCCGAAAGGGATACGCAGTATTTT. The encoded protein is CASSLAERDTQYF.

The chain uses TRBV2 and TRBJ1-4; D not resolved. Trimming took 2 bases from V and 8 from J, leaving 12 bases between them. In germline, CDR1 is SNHLY, CDR2 FYNNEI. This CDR3 has 14 amino acids. In DNA form, the CDR3 reads TGTGCCAGCAGTGAAATGTCCTCTCGAGAAAAACTGTTTTTT. It encodes CASSEMSSREKLFF.

This chain connects TRBV19 to TRBJ1-5; 7 nucleotides match TRBD1. Germline CDR1 is LNHDA and CDR2 is SQIVND (reference sequence). With 5 bases clipped from V and 9 bases from J, the junction kept 7 bases outside the gene matches. CDR3 length: 13 residues. CDR3 DNA sequence: TGTGCCAGTAGTGCGGACAGGTCTGGGCCCCAGCATTTT. It codes for CASSADRSGPQHF.

The rearrangement joins TRBV27 to TRBJ2-7, with 8 bases matching TRBD1. The ends lost 5 bases at V and 0 bases at J; junction bases unmatched: 3. CDR1 is MNHEY, CDR2 SMNVEV, per germline (reference sequence). The CDR3 is 14 residues long. In nucleotides, the CDR3 is TGTGCCAGCAGTCCGACAGGGGCCTCCTACGAGCAGTACTTC. Translated, it gives CASSPTGASYEQYF.

This clone has a handful of counts. This chain links TRBV11-2 with TRBJ1-1; 7 nucleotides align to TRBD1. Looked up from germline, CDR1 is SGHAT and CDR2 is FQNNGV. The CDR3 has 14 residues. The ends lost 5 bases at V and 7 bases at J; junction bases unmatched: 10. The CDR3 here is CASSRQGGESEAFF. Here the CDR3 DNA reads TGTGCCAGCAGCCGACAGGGCGGAGAGAGTGAAGCTTTCTTT.

The chain couples TRBV19 to TRBJ1-1, with D uncertain. Germline CDR1 is LNHDA and CDR2 is SQIVND (reference sequence). Trimming left V 1 base short and J 2 bases short, with 2 bases between. The CDR3 loop spans 12 amino acids. The CDR3 DNA reads as TGTGCCAGTAGTATAGGTAACACTGAAGCTTTCTTT. It encodes CASSIGNTEAFF.

V usage is TRBV3-1 (or the pseudogene TRBV3-2) and J usage is TRBJ1-2; D call uncertain. CDR1 is LGHDT, CDR2 YNNKEL, per germline (reference sequence). The CDR3 is 15 residues long. V dropped 1 base and J dropped 8 bases, with 17 bases sitting between them. CDR3 coding DNA: TGTGCCAGCAGCCAAGGCCTCGGGGTAGGATGGGGCTACACCTTC. Its protein product is CASSQGLGVGWGYTF.

The V gene is TRBV25-1, the J gene TRBJ1-1, with D possibly matching TRBD1 (5 bases). CDR1 and CDR2 from the germline V gene are MGHDK and SYGVNS. The CDR3 length is 15 residues. The V gene lost 3 bases and the J gene lost 1 base, with 12 bases spanning the gap. CDR3 sequence (DNA): TGTGCCAGCAGTGACCAGGGTCGGGAGAACACTGAAGCTTTCTTT. It translates to CASSDQGRENTEAFF.

CDR3 protein: CASSPEWAYEQYF. The DNA of the CDR3 is TGTGCCAGCAGCCCAGAGTGGGCCTACGAGCAGTACTTC. This sequence joins TRBV14 and TRBJ2-7; no definite D call. Looked up from germline, CDR1 is SGHDN and CDR2 is FVKESK. This CDR3 comprises 13 residues. V dropped 4 bases and J dropped 2 bases, with 9 bases sitting between them. The whole variable domain, remainder taken from reference TRBV14 and TRBJ2-7, is EAGVTQFPSHSVIEKGQTVTLRCDPISGHDNLYWYRRVMGKEIKFLLHFVKESKQDESGMPNNRFLAERTGGTYSTLKVQPAELEDSGVYFCASSPEWAYEQYFGPGTRLTVT.

The chain uses TRBV28 and TRBJ2-1; no firm D call. Trimming pared 2 bases from V and 5 bases from J, leaving 7 bases between. This CDR3 is built from 13 residues. The V gene's germline CDR1 is MDHEN and CDR2 SYDVKM. The CDR3 DNA sequence: TGTGCCAGCAGTTTAGGCAGCAACAATGAGCAGTTCTTC. This gives the protein CASSLGSNNEQFF.

The chain is built from TRBV10-3 and TRBJ2-3; D ambiguous. The V gene's germline CDR1 is ENHRY and CDR2 SYGVKD. The CDR3 has 11 amino acids. The V end lost 3 bases, the J end lost 6 bases, and 4 bases lay between the germline ends. The CDR3 loop reads CAISDGDTQYF. In DNA form, the CDR3 reads TGTGCCATCAGTGATGGGGATACGCAGTATTTT.

The chain recombines TRBV6-5 with TRBJ2-7; 8 positions match TRBD2. J lost 3 bases, V lost 0 bases, and 7 bases had no gene match. There are 16 residues in the CDR3. Germline V gene sequence: CDR1 MNHEY, CDR2 SVGAGI. CDR3 amino acids: CASSYSFSGEFYEQYF. The CDR3 coding sequence is TGTGCCAGCAGTTACTCTTTTAGCGGGGAATTCTACGAGCAGTACTTC.

The chain links TRBV28 to TRBJ2-1, with 10 bases lining up with TRBD2. Germline trimming cut 6 bases from V and 7 bases from J; bases unmatched to any gene: 9. Per germline, CDR1 MDHEN and CDR2 SYDVKM. This CDR3 comprises 15 residues. The CDR3 DNA sequence: TGTGCCAGCAGCCAGAGCGGGGGGGCGTTTAATGAGCAGTTCTTC. This encodes CASSQSGGAFNEQFF.

The rearrangement joins TRBV11-2 to TRBJ1-2; 8 positions agree with TRBD1. J was trimmed by 6 bases and V by 1 base; bases with no gene match: 4. The CDR3 totals 14 residues. The germline gives CDR1 SGHAT, CDR2 FQNNGV. The CDR3, as DNA: TGTGCCAGCAGCTTAGGCCCGACAGGGGATGGCTACACCTTC. Residues: CASSLGPTGDGYTF. Complete variable domain (other parts from reference TRBV11-2 and TRBJ1-2): EAGVAQSPRYKIIEKRQSVAFWCNPISGHATLYWYQQILGQGPKLLIQFQNNGVVDDSQLPKDRFSAERLKGVDSTLKIQPAKLEDSAVYLCASSLGPTGDGYTFGSGTRLTVV.

The genes are TRBV2 and TRBJ2-7; TRBD2 matches 8 bases. Germline-derived CDR1 and CDR2 are SNHLY and FYNNEI. The CDR3 is made up of 13 amino acids. V trimming: 11 bases; J trimming: 6 bases; junction bases outside the gene matches: 12. The CDR3 DNA is TGTGCCGGACGGACAGCGGGGGTTGGCGAGCAGTACTTC. Its translation: CAGRTAGVGEQYF.

The chain recombines TRBV4-2 with TRBJ1-5; weak D call: TRBD1 (5 bases). CDR3 size: 17 residues. Looked up from germline, CDR1 is LGHNA and CDR2 is YNFKEQ. The V and J ends lost 0 bases and 4 bases respectively, with 16 bases between them. The DNA of the CDR3 is TGTGCCAGCAGCCAAGAGCGCGGGATTAGGGGTAATCAGCCCCAGCATTTT. Encoded protein: CASSQERGIRGNQPQHF.

This clone has only one observation. The chain links TRBV4-2 to TRBJ2-7; tentative D call: TRBD1 (6 bases). The CDR3 is 18 amino acids. Germline-derived CDR1 and CDR2 are LGHNA and YNFKEQ. V was pared by 0 bases and J by 1 base, with 19 bases between. The CDR3 spells CASSQEATGTSSSYEQYF. In nucleotides, the CDR3 is TGTGCCAGCAGCCAAGAGGCGACGGGGACATCTTCTTCCTACGAGCAGTACTTC.

This clone was seen a single time. The chain combines TRBV19 with TRBJ1-4, with a tentative D call TRBD1 (5 bases). The CDR3 is 14 amino acids. The germline V and J ends were trimmed by 7 bases and 5 bases, with 14 bases remaining between them. The germline gives CDR1 LNHDA, CDR2 SQIVND (reference sequence). The CDR3 DNA is TGTGCCAGTACCCCTGAGGGACGGAATGAAAAACTGTTTTTT. It yields the protein CASTPEGRNEKLFF.

The chain joins TRBV28 to TRBJ1-5, with D maybe TRBD1 (5 bases). Trimming stripped 4 bases from V and 4 bases from J, with 17 bases between. The germline gives CDR1 MDHEN, CDR2 SYDVKM. There are 16 residues in the CDR3. Here the CDR3 reads CASSSPGRGRNQPQHF. In nucleotides, the CDR3 is TGTGCCAGCAGTTCCCCCGGGAGGGGCCGAAATCAGCCCCAGCATTTT.

The chain employs TRBV7-8 and TRBJ1-3; TRBD1 matches 9 bases. This CDR3 has 15 residues. V gave up 5 bases and J gave up 2 bases; unmatched junction bases: 4. Germline V gene lookup returns CDR1 SGHVS and CDR2 FQNEAQ. The CDR3 loop reads CASSAYRGPGNTIYF. The CDR3 DNA is TGTGCCAGCAGCGCCTACAGGGGGCCTGGAAACACCATATATTTT.